The rows below give T cell receptor beta chains drawn from one sample of a study of OX40 agonist ivuxolimab in advanced cancers. Sequencing was performed with immunoSEQ multiplex PCR; in TCRdb, only in-frame clones are kept and a portion is missing. The sample holds around 100,000 clones, about 90% seen once. This specimen consisted of CD4+ or CD8+ T cells sorted from blood, obtained in a trial of the OX40 agonist ivuxolimab. Every receptor here comes from an adult with an advanced solid tumor such as melanoma, head and neck, liver or kidney cancer. Both conserved end residues are part of each CDR3. A D gene is named only where the DNA matches it firmly. For some rows the clone size is stated as once, few or many, or as a class when expanded; others skip it.

abundance	j_gene	v_gene	d_gene	CDR3aa	CDR3nt
.	TRBJ1-5	TRBV6-1	.	CASHQTQLHQPQHF	TGTGCCAGTCACCAGACGCAGCTACATCAGCCCCAGCATTTT
.	TRBJ2-7	TRBV25-1	TRBD1	CASSEGGQLEQYF	TGTGCCAGCAGTGAAGGGGGACAGTTGGAGCAGTACTTC
once	TRBJ2-4	TRBV11-2	.	CASSPPVLAKNIQYF	TGTGCCAGCAGCCCTCCGGTCCTAGCCAAAAACATTCAGTACTTC
.	TRBJ2-3	TRBV19	TRBD2	CASSPYLAGVSTDTQYF	TGTGCCAGTAGTCCCTATCTAGCGGGGGTTTCCACAGATACGCAGTATTTT
.	TRBJ1-2	TRBV7-9	.	CASSAGTYGYTF	TGTGCCAGCAGCGCAGGGACCTATGGCTACACCTTC
.	TRBJ1-2	TRBV25-1	.	CASSDTGRAYIGYTF	TGTGCCAGCAGTGATACTGGGAGGGCGTATATTGGCTACACCTTC
.	TRBJ2-3	TRBV9	.	CASSPGTTHSTDTQYF	TGTGCCAGCAGTCCCGGGACAACCCATAGCACAGATACGCAGTATTTT
.	TRBJ1-2	TRBV30	TRBD1	CAWKKPGQGTGGYTF	TGTGCCTGGAAGAAACCGGGACAGGGAACGGGAGGCTACACCTTC
.	TRBJ2-7	TRBV5-4	TRBD2	CASSLAASGDYEQYF	TGTGCCAGCAGCTTGGCGGCTAGCGGGGACTACGAGCAGTACTTC
.	TRBJ2-7	TRBV29-1	.	CSVSDPGTEQYF	TGCAGCGTTTCCGACCCAGGTACCGAGCAGTACTTC
.	TRBJ2-3	TRBV19	.	CASIKGVGTSDTQYF	TGTGCCAGTATCAAAGGTGTTGGGACCTCAGATACGCAGTATTTT
once	TRBJ2-3	TRBV7-3	.	CASSLDVSRADTQYF	TGTGCCAGCAGCCTGGACGTCTCGAGGGCAGATACGCAGTATTTT
.	TRBJ2-5	TRBV6-1	TRBD2	CASSKTPAGEETQYF	TGTGCCAGCAGTAAAACCCCGGCGGGGGAAGAGACCCAGTACTTC
.	TRBJ2-1	TRBV28	TRBD2	CASSHTSVGDNEQFF	TGTGCCAGCAGCCATACTAGCGTAGGGGACAATGAGCAGTTCTTC
.	TRBJ2-7	TRBV25-1	.	CASSGVYEQYF	TGTGCCAGCAGTGGTGTTTACGAGCAGTACTTC
.	TRBJ1-1	TRBV12-1	.	CASSFGTPRDTEAFF	TGTGCCAGCAGCTTTGGGACACCTCGGGACACTGAAGCTTTCTTT
few	TRBJ2-3	TRBV20-1	TRBD2	CSQKLLATQYF	TGCAGTCAAAAATTACTAGCGACGCAGTATTTT
.	TRBJ1-3	TRBV5-4	.	CASSPGIGVGNTIYF	TGTGCCAGCAGCCCTGGTATTGGAGTAGGAAACACCATATATTTT
.	TRBJ2-1	TRBV27	.	CASSPARFYNEQFF	TGTGCCAGCAGCCCTGCGCGCTTTTACAATGAGCAGTTCTTC
few	TRBJ1-4	TRBV30	TRBD1	CAWSTTGELFF	TGTGCCTGGAGTACAACAGGGGAACTGTTTTTT
once	TRBJ2-5	TRBV23-1	.	CASSQNKYQETQYF	TGCGCCAGCAGTCAAAATAAGTACCAAGAGACCCAGTACTTC
once	TRBJ2-2	TRBV7-6	TRBD2	CASSLVAGLAGGPNTGELFF	TGTGCCAGCAGCTTAGTTGCGGGACTAGCGGGGGGACCGAACACCGGGGAGCTGTTTTTT
.	TRBJ2-7	TRBV6-6	TRBD2	CASSTRAGRYYEQYF	TGTGCCAGCAGTACCCGAGCGGGACGTTACTACGAGCAGTACTTC
.	TRBJ2-7	TRBV5-6	.	CASSLARARGRFHEQYF	TGTGCCAGCAGCTTGGCTCGGGCCAGGGGTCGCTTCCACGAGCAGTACTTC
.	TRBJ2-5	TRBV7-3	.	CASSNATFKETQYF	TGTGCCAGCAGCAACGCCACCTTTAAAGAGACCCAGTACTTC
.	TRBJ1-2	TRBV27	.	CASSYGRGTNYGYTF	TGTGCCAGCAGTTACGGGAGGGGAACTAACTATGGCTACACCTTC
.	TRBJ2-1	TRBV10-2	.	CASSELYSSSYNEQFF	TGCGCCAGCAGTGAGCTTTACTCTAGCTCCTACAATGAGCAGTTCTTC